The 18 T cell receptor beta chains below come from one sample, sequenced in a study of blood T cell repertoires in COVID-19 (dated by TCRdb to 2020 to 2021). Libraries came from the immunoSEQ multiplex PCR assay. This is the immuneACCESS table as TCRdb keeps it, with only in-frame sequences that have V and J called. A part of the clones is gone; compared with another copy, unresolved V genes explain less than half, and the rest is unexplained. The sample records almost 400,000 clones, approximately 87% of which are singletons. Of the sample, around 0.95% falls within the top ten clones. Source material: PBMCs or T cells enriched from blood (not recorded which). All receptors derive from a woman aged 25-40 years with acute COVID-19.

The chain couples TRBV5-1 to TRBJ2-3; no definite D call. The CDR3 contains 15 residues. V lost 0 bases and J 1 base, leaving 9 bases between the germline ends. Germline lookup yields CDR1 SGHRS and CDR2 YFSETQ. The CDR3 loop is CASSLEAQRTDTQYF. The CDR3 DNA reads TGCGCCAGCAGCTTGGAAGCCCAACGCACAGATACGCAGTATTTT.

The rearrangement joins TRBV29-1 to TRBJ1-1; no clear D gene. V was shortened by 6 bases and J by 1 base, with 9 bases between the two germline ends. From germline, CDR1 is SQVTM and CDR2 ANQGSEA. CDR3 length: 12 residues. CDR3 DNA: TGCAGCGTCGCACTTCCGAACACTGAAGCTTTCTTT. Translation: CSVALPNTEAFF.

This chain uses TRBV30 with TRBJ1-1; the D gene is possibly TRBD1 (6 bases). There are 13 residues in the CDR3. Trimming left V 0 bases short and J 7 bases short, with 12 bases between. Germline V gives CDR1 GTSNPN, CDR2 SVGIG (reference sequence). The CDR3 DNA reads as TGTGCCTGGAGTGTAGGTTCAGGGGTTGAAGCTTTCTTT. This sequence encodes CAWSVGSGVEAFF.

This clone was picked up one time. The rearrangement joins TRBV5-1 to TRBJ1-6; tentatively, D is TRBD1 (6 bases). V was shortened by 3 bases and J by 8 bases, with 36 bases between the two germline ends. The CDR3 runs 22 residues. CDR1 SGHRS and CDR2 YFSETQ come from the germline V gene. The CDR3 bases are TGCGCCAGCAGCTCCCGTCCGTACAATCTCCGGGACATGGGAGAGGAGGATTCACCCCTCCACTTT. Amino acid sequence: CASSSRPYNLRDMGEEDSPLHF.

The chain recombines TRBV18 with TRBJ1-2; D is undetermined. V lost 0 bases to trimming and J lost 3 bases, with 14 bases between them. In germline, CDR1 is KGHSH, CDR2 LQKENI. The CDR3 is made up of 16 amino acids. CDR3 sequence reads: CASSPPSSHSYYGYTF. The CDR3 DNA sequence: TGTGCCAGCTCACCACCGTCCTCGCACAGCTACTATGGCTACACCTTC.

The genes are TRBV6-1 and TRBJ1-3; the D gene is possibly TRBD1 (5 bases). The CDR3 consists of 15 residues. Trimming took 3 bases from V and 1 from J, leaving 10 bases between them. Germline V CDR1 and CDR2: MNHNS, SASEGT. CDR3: CASSDMGGSGNTIYF. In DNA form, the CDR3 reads TGTGCCAGCAGTGATATGGGGGGATCTGGAAACACCATATATTTT.

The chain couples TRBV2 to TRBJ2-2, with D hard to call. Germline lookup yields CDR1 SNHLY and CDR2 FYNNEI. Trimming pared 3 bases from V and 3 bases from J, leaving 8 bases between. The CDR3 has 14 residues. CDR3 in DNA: TGTGCCAGCAGTGACCCCTCGGACACCGGGGAGCTGTTTTTT. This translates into CASSDPSDTGELFF.

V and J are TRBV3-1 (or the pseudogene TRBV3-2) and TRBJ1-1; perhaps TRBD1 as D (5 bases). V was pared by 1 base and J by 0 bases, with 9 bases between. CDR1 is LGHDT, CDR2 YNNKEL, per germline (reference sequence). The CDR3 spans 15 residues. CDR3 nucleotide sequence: TGTGCCAGCAGCCAAGCGGGGGAGTTGAACACTGAAGCTTTCTTT. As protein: CASSQAGELNTEAFF.

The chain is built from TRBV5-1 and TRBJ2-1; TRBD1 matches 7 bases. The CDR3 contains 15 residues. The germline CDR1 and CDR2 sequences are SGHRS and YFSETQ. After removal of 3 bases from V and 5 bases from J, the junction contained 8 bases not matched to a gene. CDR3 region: CASSSDRETHNEQFF. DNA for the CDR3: TGCGCCAGCAGCTCCGACAGGGAGACACACAATGAGCAGTTCTTC. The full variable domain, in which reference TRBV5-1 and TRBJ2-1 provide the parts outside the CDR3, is KAGVTQTPRYLIKTRGQQVTLSCSPISGHRSVSWYQQTPGQGLQFLFEYFSETQRNKGNFPGRFSGRQFSNSRSEMNVSTLELGDSALYLCASSSDRETHNEQFFGPGTRLTVL.

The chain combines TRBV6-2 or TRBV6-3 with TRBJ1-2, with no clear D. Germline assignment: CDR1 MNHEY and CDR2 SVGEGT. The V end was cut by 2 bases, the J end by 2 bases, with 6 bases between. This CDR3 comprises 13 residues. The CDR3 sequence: CASSYGINYGYTF. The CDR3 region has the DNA TGTGCCAGCAGTTACGGCATAAACTATGGCTACACCTTC.

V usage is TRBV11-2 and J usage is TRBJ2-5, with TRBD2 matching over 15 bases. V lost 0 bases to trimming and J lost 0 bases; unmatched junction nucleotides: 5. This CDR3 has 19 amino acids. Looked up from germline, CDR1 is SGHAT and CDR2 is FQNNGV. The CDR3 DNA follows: TGTGCCAGCAGCTTAGAGGGACTAGCGGGGGGCCGGTACCAAGAGACCCAGTACTTC. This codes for CASSLEGLAGGRYQETQYF.

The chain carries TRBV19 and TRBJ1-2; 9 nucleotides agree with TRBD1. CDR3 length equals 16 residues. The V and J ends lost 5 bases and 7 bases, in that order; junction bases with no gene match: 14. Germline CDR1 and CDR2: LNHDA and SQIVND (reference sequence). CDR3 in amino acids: CASSPSRTGDLSGYTF. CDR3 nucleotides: TGTGCCAGTAGTCCCAGTCGGACAGGGGATTTAAGTGGCTACACCTTC.

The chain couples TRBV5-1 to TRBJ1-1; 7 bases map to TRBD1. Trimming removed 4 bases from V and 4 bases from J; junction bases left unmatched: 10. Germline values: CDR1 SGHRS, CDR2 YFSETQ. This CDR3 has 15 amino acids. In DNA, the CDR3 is TGCGCCAGCAGCCCCAGGACAGGCGACGGCACTGAAGCTTTCTTT. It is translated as CASSPRTGDGTEAFF. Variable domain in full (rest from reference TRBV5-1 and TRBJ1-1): KAGVTQTPRYLIKTRGQQVTLSCSPISGHRSVSWYQQTPGQGLQFLFEYFSETQRNKGNFPGRFSGRQFSNSRSEMNVSTLELGDSALYLCASSPRTGDGTEAFFGQGTRLTVV.

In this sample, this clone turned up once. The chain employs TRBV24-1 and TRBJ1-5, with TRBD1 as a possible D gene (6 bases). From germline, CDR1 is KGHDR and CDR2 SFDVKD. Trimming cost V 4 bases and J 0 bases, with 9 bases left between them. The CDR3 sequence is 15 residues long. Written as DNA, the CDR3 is TGTGCCACCAGTGACCGCAGGGGTAGCAATCAGCCCCAGCATTTT. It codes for CATSDRRGSNQPQHF.

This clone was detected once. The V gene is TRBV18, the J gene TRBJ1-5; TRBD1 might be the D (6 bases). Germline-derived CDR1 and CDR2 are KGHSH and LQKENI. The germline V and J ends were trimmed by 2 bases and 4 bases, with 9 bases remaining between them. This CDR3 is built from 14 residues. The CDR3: CASSPGGRNQPQHF. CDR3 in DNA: TGTGCCAGCTCACCAGGGGGCCGGAATCAGCCCCAGCATTTT.

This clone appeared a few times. This CDR3 reads CASGRGQGQSPLHF. The CDR3 region has the DNA TGTGCTAGTGGTCGGGGACAGGGACAATCACCCCTCCACTTT. The J gene is TRBJ1-6, the V gene TRBV12-5; 9 nucleotides align to TRBD1. V lost 5 bases and J lost 10; bases outside the gene matches: 6. The CDR3 sequence is 14 residues long. Germline CDR1 and CDR2: LGHNT and FRNRAP.

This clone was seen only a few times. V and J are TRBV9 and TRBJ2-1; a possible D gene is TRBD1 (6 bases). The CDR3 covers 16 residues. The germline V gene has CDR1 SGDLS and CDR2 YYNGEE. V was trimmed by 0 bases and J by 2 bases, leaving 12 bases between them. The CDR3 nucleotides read TGTGCCAGCAGCGTAGCTGGGACAATACCCTACAATGAGCAGTTCTTC. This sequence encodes CASSVAGTIPYNEQFF.

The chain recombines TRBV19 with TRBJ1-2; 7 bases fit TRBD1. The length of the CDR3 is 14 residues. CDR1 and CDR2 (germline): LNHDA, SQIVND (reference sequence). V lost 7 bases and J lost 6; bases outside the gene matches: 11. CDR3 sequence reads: CASTARGDSDGYTF. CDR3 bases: TGTGCCAGTACCGCCAGGGGGGACAGCGATGGCTACACCTTC.